The 11 T cell receptor beta chains in this list originate from one sample, sequenced in a study of blood T cell repertoires in COVID-19. Assay: immunoSEQ multiplex PCR; the TCRdb copy retains only in-frame clones and omits some. Here the sample spans some 200,000 clones, about 88% being singletons. The sequencing sample was made of peripheral blood. These receptors all stem from an elderly woman in a cohort sampled during active or convalescent COVID-19.

This sequence joins TRBV19 and TRBJ1-5, with 8 bases that match TRBD1. This CDR3 is 13 amino acids long. V shed 10 bases, J shed 2 bases, and the junction held 4 bases outside the gene matches. Germline values: CDR1 LNHDA, CDR2 SQIVND (reference sequence). The CDR3 bases are TGTGCCACTACGGACAGGGGCAATCAGCCCCAGCATTTT. Its protein is CATTDRGNQPQHF.

V usage is TRBV15 and J usage is TRBJ2-3; 10 bases are a match to TRBD1. CDR1 is LNHNV and CDR2 is YYDKDF in the germline V gene (reference sequence). V trimming: 2 bases; J trimming: 5 bases; junction bases outside the gene matches: 10. The CDR3 runs to 17 residues. As DNA, the CDR3 is TGTGCCACCAGCAGACCGGGACAGGGGTTTCGGATAGATACGCAGTATTTT. Residues: CATSRPGQGFRIDTQYF.

The V and J genes are TRBV3-1 (or the pseudogene TRBV3-2) and TRBJ2-1; D is perhaps TRBD2 (5 bases). Germline CDR1 is LGHDT and CDR2 is YNNKEL (reference sequence). This CDR3 has 15 residues. Trimming pared 1 base from V and 6 bases from J, leaving 13 bases between. This chain's CDR3 is CASSQGLNRGNEQFF. DNA for the CDR3: TGTGCCAGCAGCCAAGGACTAAACAGAGGCAATGAGCAGTTCTTC.

The rearrangement links TRBV6-6 to TRBJ1-1, with a weak D call TRBD1 (6 bases). Germline-derived CDR1 and CDR2 are MNHNY and SVGAGI (reference sequence). V gave up 7 bases and J gave up 1 base, with 16 bases separating them. There are 15 residues in the CDR3. The CDR3 nucleotides read TGTGCCAGCACGAGAGGTCCGGGACAGAACACTGAAGCTTTCTTT. The encoded protein is CASTRGPGQNTEAFF.

The chain is built from TRBV28 and TRBJ2-1, with 8 bases that match TRBD1. Looked up from germline, CDR1 is MDHEN and CDR2 is SYDVKM. The CDR3 extends over 15 amino acids. J lost 1 base, V lost 6 bases, and 5 bases had no gene match. CDR3 sequence reads: CASRNDRGSYNEQFF. The CDR3 DNA follows: TGTGCCAGCAGAAATGACAGGGGTTCCTACAATGAGCAGTTCTTC.

The chain uses TRBV18 and TRBJ2-5; 7 bases agree with TRBD2. Germline V gene lookup returns CDR1 KGHSH and CDR2 LQKENI. The CDR3 runs 15 residues. V was pared by 6 bases and J by 2 bases, with 9 bases of the junction left unmatched. The CDR3 is CASSPRLASQETQYF. CDR3 DNA: TGTGCCAGCTCTCCCCGACTAGCTTCTCAAGAGACCCAGTACTTC.

This clone was detected once. V is TRBV18 and J is TRBJ2-2; D may be TRBD2 (5 bases). Deletions cut 0 bases from V and 7 bases from J, with 15 bases between. The CDR3 extends over 16 amino acids. Looked up from germline, CDR1 is KGHSH and CDR2 is LQKENI. CDR3: CASSPPVRVYGGELFF. CDR3 DNA: TGTGCCAGCTCACCACCGGTGAGGGTTTATGGCGGGGAGCTGTTTTTT.

This rearrangement joins TRBV18 to TRBJ2-1, with D possibly being TRBD2 (6 bases). This CDR3 contains 15 residues. Per germline, CDR1 KGHSH and CDR2 LQKENI. V lost 3 bases and J 7 bases, leaving 16 bases between the germline ends. As DNA, the CDR3 is TGTGCCAGCTCACCCGGCGGGGCCGCCATTAATGAGCAGTTCTTC. The encoded protein is CASSPGGAAINEQFF.

This clone appeared a few times. The CDR3 DNA reads as TGTGCCAGCAGCGCCCAGGGTGGGGGCAATCAGCCCCAGCATTTT. It yields the protein CASSAQGGGNQPQHF. V and J are TRBV7-9 and TRBJ1-5; TRBD1 is a possible D gene (5 bases). The length of the CDR3 is 15 residues. In germline, CDR1 is SEHNR, CDR2 FQNEAQ (reference sequence). V was clipped by 5 bases and J by 2 bases, with 13 bases between them. Drawing the rest from reference TRBV7-9 and TRBJ1-5, the complete variable domain is DTGVSQNPRHKITKRGQNVTFRCDPISEHNRLYWYRQTLGQGPEFLTYFQNEAQLEKSRLLSDRFSAERPKGSFSTLEIQRTEQGDSAMYLCASSAQGGGNQPQHFGDGTRLSIL.

The rearrangement joins TRBV3-1 (or the pseudogene TRBV3-2) to TRBJ1-1; TRBD1 is a possible D gene (6 bases). Between the trimmed V and J ends, which lost 3 bases and 2 bases, there was a span of 7 bases. This CDR3 has 13 residues. Per germline, CDR1 LGHDT and CDR2 YNNKEL (reference sequence). The CDR3 bases are TGTGCCAGCAGCCATGGGACAAACACTGAAGCTTTCTTT. Its protein product is CASSHGTNTEAFF.

The chain carries TRBV19 and TRBJ1-1; D gene uncertain. The V gene lost 5 bases and the J gene lost 4 bases, with 17 bases spanning the gap. This CDR3 contains 15 residues. Germline assignment: CDR1 LNHDA and CDR2 SQIVND (reference sequence). The CDR3 region has the DNA TGTGCCAGTAGTCCGCCGGGAGGGAGGGTCACTGAAGCTTTCTTT. Translating it yields CASSPPGGRVTEAFF. Looking up the rest from reference TRBV19 and TRBJ1-1 gives the full variable domain: DGGITQSPKYLFRKEGQNVTLSCEQNLNHDAMYWYRQDPGQGLRLIYYSQIVNDFQKGDIAEGYSVSREKKESFPLTVTSAQKNPTAFYLCASSPPGGRVTEAFFGQGTRLTVV.